A selection of T cell receptor beta chains follows, all from one sample in a study of cytomegalovirus exposure and HLA in healthy donors. Sequencing was performed with immunoSEQ multiplex PCR; in TCRdb, only in-frame clones are kept and a portion is missing. The sample shows approximately 190,000 clones, about three quarters of them seen only once. Sample: PBMCs. The receptors come from a young woman in good health and CMV-seropositive. The CDR3 runs from the conserved cysteine through the conserved F or W. A D gene is named only where the DNA matches it firmly. The listing skips clone size in some rows; elsewhere it reads once, few, many or a size class.

size: .; V: TRBV21-1; D: .; J: TRBJ1-5; CDR3: CASSPPRESNQPQHF; DNA: TGTGCCAGCAGCCCCCCCCGGGAGAGCAATCAGCCCCAGCATTTT
size: .; V: TRBV2; D: .; J: TRBJ2-7; CDR3: CASSPLEAYEQYF; DNA: TGTGCCAGCAGCCCGTTGGAGGCCTACGAGCAGTACTTC
size: .; V: TRBV2; D: .; J: TRBJ2-7; CDR3: CASSPGGYEQYF; DNA: TGTGCCAGCAGTCCCGGGGGCTACGAGCAGTACTTC
size: .; V: TRBV6-4; D: .; J: TRBJ1-1; CDR3: CASSVGTGGKAFF; DNA: TGTGCCAGCAGCGTCGGGACTGGAGGGAAAGCTTTCTTT
size: .; V: TRBV5-1; D: TRBD1; J: TRBJ1-4; CDR3: CASSGGDRQSEKLFF; DNA: TGCGCCAGCAGCGGGGGGGACAGGCAATCGGAAAAACTGTTTTTT
size: .; V: TRBV5-1; D: TRBD2; J: TRBJ2-3; CDR3: CASSSSGGTDTQYF; DNA: TGCGCCAGCAGCTCATCGGGGGGTACAGATACGCAGTATTTT
size: .; V: TRBV6-1; D: .; J: TRBJ1-2; CDR3: CASSGRANYGYTF; DNA: TGTGCCAGCAGTGGCAGGGCAAACTATGGCTACACCTTC
size: .; V: TRBV28; D: TRBD1; J: TRBJ2-7; CDR3: CASSRGYEQYF; DNA: TGTGCCAGTAGCAGGGGGTACGAGCAGTACTTC
size: .; V: TRBV5-1; D: TRBD1; J: TRBJ2-5; CDR3: CASSGGQDIRTQYF; DNA: TGCGCCAGCAGCGGGGGACAGGATATTCGGACCCAGTACTTC
size: .; V: TRBV28; D: TRBD2; J: TRBJ2-7; CDR3: CASSPAGYGGRYEQYF; DNA: TGTGCCAGCAGTCCTGCGGGTTATGGCGGGAGATACGAGCAGTACTTC
size: .; V: TRBV7-9; D: .; J: TRBJ2-1; CDR3: CASSLNPYEQFF; DNA: TGTGCCAGCAGCCTAAACCCCTATGAGCAGTTCTTC
size: .; V: TRBV19; D: TRBD1; J: TRBJ2-7; CDR3: CASRRRTGVYEQYF; DNA: TGTGCCAGTAGGAGAAGGACAGGGGTCTACGAGCAGTACTTC
size: .; V: TRBV29-1; D: TRBD1; J: TRBJ2-2; CDR3: CSSSRDRGRRRSNTGELFF; DNA: TGCAGCTCGTCAAGAGACAGGGGACGACGAAGATCGAACACCGGGGAGCTGTTTTTT
size: .; V: TRBV7-2; D: .; J: TRBJ2-2; CDR3: CASSPMRGRAVTGELFF; DNA: TGTGCCAGCAGCCCTATGAGGGGGAGGGCCGTCACCGGGGAGCTGTTTTTT
size: .; V: TRBV5-1; D: .; J: TRBJ1-5; CDR3: CASSLQKGPPSNQPQHF; DNA: TGCGCCAGCAGCCTCCAGAAGGGGCCCCCCAGCAATCAGCCCCAGCATTTT
size: .; V: TRBV5-1; D: TRBD1; J: TRBJ1-6; CDR3: CASSFEGARNSPLHF; DNA: TGCGCCAGCAGCTTCGAGGGGGCGCGGAATTCACCCCTCCACTTT
size: .; V: TRBV29-1; D: .; J: TRBJ2-1; CDR3: CSVAGYNNEQFF; DNA: TGCAGCGTGGCGGGCTATAACAATGAGCAGTTCTTC
size: .; V: TRBV28; D: .; J: TRBJ2-5; CDR3: CASSLSQQETQYF; DNA: TGTGCCAGCAGTTTGTCCCAACAAGAGACCCAGTACTTC
size: .; V: TRBV5-6; D: .; J: TRBJ2-5; CDR3: CASSLVSGDQYF; DNA: TGTGCCAGCAGCTTGGTATCCGGGGACCAGTACTTC
size: .; V: TRBV7-9; D: .; J: TRBJ1-5; CDR3: CASSTGLPANQPQHF; DNA: TGTGCCAGCAGCACGGGGTTACCTGCAAATCAGCCCCAGCATTTT
size: .; V: TRBV5-1; D: .; J: TRBJ2-1; CDR3: CASSLRGPTNEQFF; DNA: TGCGCCAGCAGCTTGCGGGGTCCCACCAATGAGCAGTTCTTC
size: once; V: TRBV7-2; D: TRBD1; J: TRBJ2-5; CDR3: CASSVTGAETQYF; DNA: TGTGCCAGCAGCGTAACAGGGGCAGAGACCCAGTACTTC
size: .; V: TRBV27; D: TRBD1; J: TRBJ1-6; CDR3: CASRQGVNSPLHF; DNA: TGTGCCAGCAGACAGGGGGTAAATTCACCCCTCCACTTT
size: few; V: TRBV29-1; D: TRBD1; J: TRBJ2-3; CDR3: CSGTGGGFPYKQYF; DNA: TGCAGCGGGACAGGGGGCGGGTTCCCATATAAGCAGTATTTT
size: .; V: TRBV27; D: TRBD1; J: TRBJ1-2; CDR3: CASSPQPRTGAGGYTF; DNA: TGTGCCAGCAGTCCCCAGCCACGGACAGGGGCTGGGGGCTACACCTTC
size: .; V: TRBV18; D: TRBD1; J: TRBJ2-1; CDR3: CASSLRDRAYNEQFF; DNA: TGTGCCAGCTCACTCCGGGACAGGGCCTACAATGAGCAGTTCTTC
size: .; V: TRBV4-3; D: .; J: TRBJ1-1; CDR3: CASSQESTRGSGAFF; DNA: TGCGCCAGCAGCCAAGAGTCGACAAGGGGGTCGGGAGCTTTCTTT
size: .; V: TRBV30; D: TRBD1; J: TRBJ1-1; CDR3: CAWGTGVKTEAFF; DNA: TGTGCCTGGGGGACAGGGGTTAAAACTGAAGCTTTCTTT
size: .; V: TRBV7-9; D: .; J: TRBJ2-1; CDR3: CASHRYDEQFF; DNA: TGTGCCAGCCATCGCTACGATGAGCAGTTCTTC
size: .; V: TRBV6-1; D: .; J: TRBJ2-5; CDR3: CASSLLWQGGETQYF; DNA: TGTGCCAGCAGTCTACTATGGCAGGGGGGAGAGACCCAGTACTTC
size: few; V: TRBV18; D: TRBD2; J: TRBJ2-7; CDR3: CASSQTSGRHEQYF; DNA: TGTGCCAGCTCACAGACTAGCGGGAGGCACGAGCAGTACTTC
size: .; V: TRBV7-7; D: .; J: TRBJ2-1; CDR3: CASSFGRDWGEQFF; DNA: TGTGCCAGCAGCTTCGGTCGGGACTGGGGTGAGCAGTTCTTC
size: .; V: TRBV4-2; D: TRBD2; J: TRBJ2-4; CDR3: CASSQDPAGVKNIQYF; DNA: TGTGCCAGCAGCCAAGATCCAGCGGGAGTCAAAAACATTCAGTACTTC
size: .; V: TRBV4-3; D: .; J: TRBJ1-6; CDR3: CASSQQGGRGISSPLHF; DNA: TGCGCCAGCAGCCAACAAGGGGGTCGGGGAATCTCCTCCCCCCTCCACTTT
size: .; V: TRBV7-2; D: .; J: TRBJ2-5; CDR3: CASSLVRGRETQYF; DNA: TGTGCCAGCAGCTTAGTGCGGGGCAGAGAGACCCAGTACTTC
size: .; V: TRBV7-8; D: TRBD1; J: TRBJ1-1; CDR3: CASSLVQGPRPEAFF; DNA: TGTGCCAGCAGCTTAGTACAGGGGCCGAGGCCTGAAGCTTTCTTT
size: .; V: TRBV4-2; D: TRBD2; J: TRBJ2-3; CDR3: CASSQGGSGGPDTQYF; DNA: TGTGCCAGCAGCCAAGGTGGGAGCGGGGGGCCAGATACGCAGTATTTT